These 30 T cell receptor beta chains came from one sample sequenced in a study of shared clonotypes between healthy human individuals. TCRdb keeps only in-frame clones here, not all; method: immunoSEQ multiplex PCR. Found here are roughly 2.2 million clones, approximately 95% of them singletons; the top ten hold under 0.45%. Sequencing input: naive CD4+ T cells from PBMCs. Regarding subset: CD45RA+ positively selected. These receptor sequences come from a man between 18 and 29 years old in good health. Some clones in this sample may be carry-over from other donors' samples.

The chain has TRBV6-5 and TRBJ2-7, with D possibly matching TRBD2 (5 bases). CDR3 length: 13 residues. The germline gives CDR1 MNHEY, CDR2 SVGAGI. V lost 6 bases and J lost 5, with 14 bases in between. The chain's CDR3 is CASRVLGSHEQYF. CDR3 DNA sequence: TGTGCCAGCAGGGTACTAGGCTCTCACGAGCAGTACTTC.

J is TRBJ2-5 and V is TRBV28; 12 bases fit TRBD2. The CDR3 totals 16 residues. From germline, CDR1 is MDHEN and CDR2 SYDVKM. V was pared by 3 bases and J by 2 bases, with 4 bases of the junction left unmatched. The CDR3 nucleotides read TGTGCCAGCAGTTTCCCGACTAGCGGGAGACAAGAGACCCAGTACTTC. This codes for CASSFPTSGRQETQYF.

This clone was recorded once. The V call is TRBV2, the J call TRBJ1-5; D is ambiguous. Germline-derived CDR1 and CDR2 are SNHLY and FYNNEI. Trimming pared 2 bases from V and 0 bases from J, leaving 11 bases between. This CDR3 is built from 16 residues. The CDR3 protein is CASSEPAGYSNQPQHF. As DNA, the CDR3 is TGTGCCAGCAGTGAACCCGCAGGCTATAGCAATCAGCCCCAGCATTTT.

The chain employs TRBV9 and TRBJ2-3; TRBD2 aligns across 10 bases. J was trimmed by 0 bases and V by 3 bases; bases with no gene match: 4. Germline CDR1 and CDR2: SGDLS and YYNGEE. This CDR3 is 16 amino acids long. CDR3 sequence reads: CASSGLAGASTDTQYF. Here the CDR3 DNA reads TGTGCCAGCAGCGGTCTAGCGGGGGCTAGCACAGATACGCAGTATTTT.

The V and J genes are TRBV29-1 and TRBJ1-1; D not certain. The CDR3 has 14 residues. Trimming took off 6 bases at V and 11 bases at J, with 25 bases between the two ends. Germline CDR1 SQVTM, CDR2 ANQGSEA. CDR3 protein: CSVHGRLNPIGAFF. CDR3 coding DNA: TGCAGCGTCCATGGACGTTTGAACCCTATAGGGGCTTTCTTT.

The genes are TRBV11-2 and TRBJ2-1; 14 bases align to TRBD2. Looked up from germline, CDR1 is SGHAT and CDR2 is FQNNGV. This CDR3 region has 19 residues. J lost 3 bases, V lost 5 bases, and 12 bases had no gene match. The CDR3 DNA sequence: TGTGCCAGCAGCCCTCGGGGACTAGCGGGAGTTCGGGTCTACAATGAGCAGTTCTTC. Encoded protein: CASSPRGLAGVRVYNEQFF.

The chain has TRBV27 and TRBJ1-2; tentative D call: TRBD1 (5 bases). V was clipped by 1 base and J by 2 bases, with 8 bases between them. This CDR3 contains 14 residues. Germline CDR1 reads MNHEY; CDR2 reads SMNVEV (reference sequence). The CDR3 reads CASSLLRDNYGYTF. For the CDR3, the DNA is TGTGCCAGCAGTTTATTACGGGACAACTATGGCTACACCTTC.

This chain links TRBV5-1 with TRBJ2-1, with 7 nucleotides matching TRBD2. Germline CDR1 SGHRS, CDR2 YFSETQ. The CDR3 has 14 amino acids. J gave up 6 bases and V 3 bases, and 6 bases lay outside the gene matches. For the CDR3, the DNA is TGCGCCAGCAGCTGGGAGGGTGGAGGCAATGAGCAGTTCTTC. It encodes CASSWEGGGNEQFF.

This chain connects TRBV29-1 to TRBJ2-5, with D perhaps being TRBD1 or TRBD2 (6 bases each). V shed 4 bases and J shed 4 bases, with 10 bases lying between them. The germline V gene has CDR1 SQVTM and CDR2 ANQGSEA. The CDR3 has 12 residues. CDR3 sequence (DNA): TGCAGCGTTGGCTCGGGGGCAGAGACCCAGTACTTC. Protein sequence: CSVGSGAETQYF.

The CDR3 region has the DNA TGTGCCAGCAGAGCGGGACAGGGGGCCGGGGAGCTGTTTTTT. Protein sequence: CASRAGQGAGELFF. The chain combines TRBV9 with TRBJ2-2, with 11 bases aligning to TRBD1. V trimming: 5 bases; J trimming: 6 bases; junction bases outside the gene matches: 3. This CDR3 region has 14 residues. Per the germline V gene, CDR1 is SGDLS and CDR2 is YYNGEE.

V and J are TRBV28 and TRBJ2-3, with D hard to call. Germline V gene lookup returns CDR1 MDHEN and CDR2 SYDVKM. Trimming stripped 7 bases from V and 0 bases from J, with 14 bases between. CDR3 length: 15 residues. In DNA form, the CDR3 reads TGTGCCAGCAAAGGTCGGGCTGCTAGCACAGATACGCAGTATTTT. Translating it yields CASKGRAASTDTQYF.

This sequence joins TRBV7-9 and TRBJ2-1, with D hard to call. Trimming stripped 0 bases from V and 11 bases from J, with 11 bases between. The germline V gene has CDR1 SEHNR and CDR2 FQNEAQ (reference sequence). There are 13 residues in the CDR3. The CDR3 reads CASSLADLRKQFF. In DNA, the CDR3 is TGTGCCAGCAGCTTAGCGGACCTACGCAAGCAGTTCTTC.

V usage is TRBV7-3 and J usage is TRBJ1-3; tentatively, D is TRBD1 (5 bases). The CDR3 spans 13 residues. V shed 1 base and J shed 4 bases, with 5 bases lying between them. Germline lookup yields CDR1 SGHTA and CDR2 FQGTGA. For the CDR3, the DNA is TGTGCCAGCAGCTTAAACAGGGGAAACACCATATATTTT. Its translation: CASSLNRGNTIYF.

The gene calls are TRBV29-1 and TRBJ2-5; D is ambiguous. The DNA matches TRBJ2-7 better at its end, which makes the J call doubtful. The CDR3 has 14 residues. CDR1 is SQVTM and CDR2 is ANQGSEA in the germline V gene. CDR3: CSVGSGRRSYEQYF. The CDR3 nucleotides are TGCAGCGTTGGGTCCGGGCGCCGCTCCTACGAGCAGTACTTC.

The CDR3 DNA is TGTGCCATCAGGGCGGACAGACTCCAAGAGACCCAGTACTTC. Encoded protein: CAIRADRLQETQYF. The chain uses TRBV10-3 and TRBJ2-5; D might be TRBD1 (6 bases). The CDR3 extends over 14 amino acids. Deletions cut 6 bases from V and 1 base from J, with 12 bases between. The germline gives CDR1 ENHRY, CDR2 SYGVKD.

The rearrangement links TRBV18 to TRBJ2-2; D is uncertain. The CDR3 extends over 16 amino acids. Per the germline V gene, CDR1 is KGHSH and CDR2 is LQKENI. V was pared by 3 bases and J by 4 bases, with 15 bases between. CDR3 loop: CASSPTPHSGTGELFF. DNA for the CDR3: TGTGCCAGCTCACCCACCCCCCACTCTGGCACCGGGGAGCTGTTTTTT.

The rearrangement links TRBV7-9 to TRBJ2-7, with D tentatively TRBD2 (6 bases). With 9 bases removed from V and 0 bases from J, the gap between germline ends came to 18 bases. Germline loops: CDR1 SEHNR, CDR2 FQNEAQ (reference sequence). The CDR3 covers 15 residues. CDR3 DNA sequence: TGTGCCAGTGGCATTTTGGGCGGGGTCTCCTACGAGCAGTACTTC. Translation gives CASGILGGVSYEQYF.

This clone is a singleton in its sample. The chain employs TRBV11-2 and TRBJ2-1; D gene ambiguous. This CDR3 spans 14 amino acids. Trimming took 3 bases from V and 5 from J, leaving 11 bases between them. CDR1 is SGHAT, CDR2 FQNNGV, per germline. The CDR3 bases are TGTGCCAGCAGCTTCCGCACAAGAGACAATGAGCAGTTCTTC. It specifies CASSFRTRDNEQFF.

J is TRBJ1-3 and V is TRBV18; no definite D call. CDR1 is KGHSH, CDR2 LQKENI, per germline. This CDR3 spans 16 amino acids. V lost 0 bases, J lost 3 bases, and 12 bases lay in between. The CDR3 bases are TGTGCCAGCTCACCACCTGGCGGCATACGTGGAAACACCATATATTTT. It codes for CASSPPGGIRGNTIYF. The whole variable domain, remainder taken from reference TRBV18 and TRBJ1-3, is NAGVMQNPRHLVRRRGQEARLRCSPMKGHSHVYWYRQLPEEGLKFMVYLQKENIIDESGMPKERFSAEFPKEGPSILRIQQVVRGDSAAYFCASSPPGGIRGNTIYFGEGSWLTVV.

This sequence joins TRBV9 and TRBJ2-7; 7 positions match TRBD1. The CDR3 totals 16 residues. V lost 0 bases, J lost 3 bases, and 9 bases stayed unmatched. CDR1 is SGDLS, CDR2 YYNGEE, per germline. CDR3 residues: CASSVGATGSYYEQYF. CDR3 nucleotide sequence: TGTGCCAGCAGCGTAGGGGCGACAGGGTCATACTACGAGCAGTACTTC.

The V and J genes are TRBV5-4 and TRBJ1-2, with D maybe TRBD1 (5 bases). The CDR3 consists of 14 residues. Trimming took 1 base from V and 0 from J, leaving 7 bases between them. Germline V gene sequence: CDR1 SGHNT, CDR2 YYREEE (reference sequence). CDR3 in amino acids: CASSLPGPNYGYTF. In nucleotides, the CDR3 is TGTGCCAGCAGCTTGCCAGGGCCTAACTATGGCTACACCTTC.

The rearrangement uses TRBV4-2 and TRBJ1-2, with TRBD1 as a possible D gene (5 bases). Deletions cut 1 base from V and 3 bases from J, with 12 bases between. The CDR3 loop spans 15 amino acids. Germline assignment: CDR1 LGHNA and CDR2 YNFKEQ. The CDR3 sequence is CASSQVFGGDYGYTF. The CDR3 bases are TGTGCCAGCAGCCAAGTTTTCGGGGGGGACTATGGCTACACCTTC.

The genes are TRBV5-1 and TRBJ1-5; the D gene is possibly TRBD1 (5 bases). V was trimmed by 2 bases and J by 2 bases, leaving 11 bases between them. CDR1 is SGHRS and CDR2 is YFSETQ in the germline V gene. The CDR3 covers 15 residues. DNA of the CDR3: TGCGCCAGCAGCTTTACCGGGGGTGGCAATCAGCCCCAGCATTTT. It encodes CASSFTGGGNQPQHF.

Regarding this clone: Other DNA sequences from this sample encode an identical CDR3 as well. The gene calls are TRBV29-1 and TRBJ2-5; no firm D call. V was pared by 4 bases and J by 3 bases, with 9 bases between. The germline gives CDR1 SQVTM, CDR2 ANQGSEA. This CDR3 region has 12 residues. DNA of the CDR3: TGCAGCGTTGTAGGCCGGGAAGAGACCCAGTACTTC. Translation: CSVVGREETQYF.

The chain links TRBV19 to TRBJ2-5; D is possibly TRBD1 (5 bases). The CDR3 contains 19 residues. CDR1 is LNHDA and CDR2 is SQIVND in the germline V gene (reference sequence). Deletions cut 3 bases from V and 2 bases from J, with 25 bases between. The CDR3 coding sequence is TGTGCCAGTAGTATTACCAGGGCTTCGCACCATGGGCCACAAGAGACCCAGTACTTC. Its translation: CASSITRASHHGPQETQYF. Filled out from reference TRBV19 and TRBJ2-5, the complete variable domain reads DGGITQSPKYLFRKEGQNVTLSCEQNLNHDAMYWYRQDPGQGLRLIYYSQIVNDFQKGDIAEGYSVSREKKESFPLTVTSAQKNPTAFYLCASSITRASHHGPQETQYFGPGTRLLVL.

The chain joins TRBV7-9 to TRBJ1-2; no firm D call. The ends were cut back, 7 bases at V and 6 bases at J, with 12 bases in the middle. This CDR3 spans 12 amino acids. CDR1 and CDR2 from the germline V gene are SEHNR and FQNEAQ (reference sequence). CDR3 protein: CASNLRTDGYTF. The CDR3 bases are TGTGCCAGCAACCTGCGGACGGATGGCTACACCTTC.

The rearrangement uses TRBV4-1 and TRBJ2-5, with 14 bases fitting TRBD2. Trimming cost V 0 bases and J 5 bases; bases outside gene matches: 2. Germline V gives CDR1 MGHRA, CDR2 YSYEKL. CDR3 length: 16 residues. CDR3 amino acids: CASSQDRLAGGETQYF. CDR3 nucleotide sequence: TGCGCCAGCAGCCAAGATCGACTAGCGGGAGGGGAGACCCAGTACTTC.

This chain joins TRBV4-1 and TRBJ1-4; 8 bases align to TRBD1. Germline trimming cut 0 bases from V and 5 bases from J; bases unmatched to any gene: 5. Germline CDR1 MGHRA, CDR2 YSYEKL. This CDR3 is built from 16 residues. The CDR3 protein is CASSQDRRTGNEKLFF. The CDR3 DNA reads as TGCGCCAGCAGCCAAGATCGAAGGACAGGGAATGAAAAACTGTTTTTT.

This clone was counted a single time. The chain uses TRBV27 and TRBJ2-5; D unresolved. The germline V gene has CDR1 MNHEY and CDR2 SMNVEV (reference sequence). This CDR3 contains 17 residues. V lost 8 bases, J lost 0 bases, and 22 bases lay in between. This chain's CDR3 is CASGPLGPTLYQETQYF. Written as DNA, the CDR3 is TGTGCCAGCGGTCCCCTAGGCCCCACTTTGTACCAAGAGACCCAGTACTTC.

The rearrangement links TRBV19 to TRBJ2-7, with TRBD1 as a possible D gene (6 bases). Germline loops: CDR1 LNHDA, CDR2 SQIVND (reference sequence). With 4 bases removed from V and 1 base from J, the gap between germline ends came to 14 bases. This CDR3 is built from 15 residues. The CDR3 here is CASSKAARGSYEQYF. In nucleotides, the CDR3 is TGTGCCAGTAGTAAGGCGGCCAGGGGATCCTACGAGCAGTACTTC.